The rows below give T cell receptor beta chains drawn from one sample of a study of blood T cells in healthy people across ages. MiXCR was run by TCRdb on the 5' RACE reads, yielding one entry per CDR3 protein. The sample shows about 1.6 million distinct CDR3 sequences, about 35% of them seen only once. Material: blood. The receptors originated from a woman under 40 in good health. CDR3s include the opening cysteine and the closing phenylalanine or tryptophan. The D gene is left open where the match is weak. Clone size is shown for a subset of rows, as once, few, many or a class of expanded clone.

>TRBJ2-1|TRBD2|NA|TRBV28
CASSSGLAVNSYNEQFF
TGTGCCAGCAGTTCCGGACTAGCGGTAAACTCCTACAATGAGCAGTTCTTC
>TRBJ2-7|NA|NA|TRBV28
CASSLFAGQTLESEQYF
TGTGCCAGCAGTTTATTCGCGGGACAGACTCTTGAGTCCGAGCAGTACTTC
>TRBJ1-2|NA|few|TRBV4-1
CVSSAGEAYGYTF
TGCGTCAGCAGCGCAGGAGAGGCCTATGGCTACACCTTC
>TRBJ2-7|NA|NA|TRBV2
CASRDSVPYEQYF
TGTGCCAGCCGGGATTCGGTCCCCTACGAGCAGTACTTC
>TRBJ2-3|NA|NA|TRBV5-1
CASSLYLKGGTDTQYF
TGCGCCAGCAGCTTGTACCTCAAGGGTGGCACAGATACGCAGTATTTT
>TRBJ2-5|NA|NA|TRBV11-2
CASSRQGGLHEQYF
TGTGCCAGCAGCCGACAGGGAGGGCTCCATGAGCAGTACTTC
>TRBJ1-2|TRBD1|many|TRBV6-6
CASRSDRVSYGYTF
TGTGCCAGCAGGTCGGACAGGGTGAGCTATGGCTACACCTTC
>TRBJ2-3|TRBD2|few|TRBV4-1
CASSYSGRAPDTQYF
TGCGCCAGCAGCTATAGCGGGAGGGCCCCAGATACGCAGTATTTT
>TRBJ2-1|NA|NA|TRBV7-2
CASSLWRQVRNNEQFF
TGTGCCAGCAGCTTATGGCGACAGGTTCGGAACAATGAGCAGTTCTTC
>TRBJ2-7|TRBD2|NA|TRBV20-1
CSARTSEWYEQYF
TGCAGTGCCAGGACTAGCGAATGGTACGAGCAGTACTTC
>TRBJ2-1|TRBD2|NA|TRBV5-1
CASSSGLVYNGQFF
TGCGCCAGCAGCTCGGGACTAGTTTACAATGGGCAGTTCTTC
>TRBJ2-3|TRBD2|NA|TRBV20-1
CSAGLAGALYTDTQYF
TGCAGTGCTGGGCTAGCGGGAGCCCTATACACAGATACGCAGTATTTT
>TRBJ2-3|TRBD2|NA|TRBV12-3/TRBV12-4
CASMYGGGVTDVQYF
TGTGCCAGCATGTACGGCGGGGGGGTAACAGATGTGCAGTATTTT
>TRBJ2-5|NA|NA|TRBV10-2
CASSERGLKETQYF
TGCGCCAGCAGTGAAAGGGGACTGAAAGAGACCCAGTACTTC
>TRBJ2-5|NA|NA|TRBV11-3
CASSRTGSVETQYF
TGTGCCAGCAGCCGCACAGGGTCCGTGGAGACCCAGTACTTC
>TRBJ2-2|TRBD2|NA|TRBV5-5
CASSPTSGITGELFF
TGTGCCAGCAGCCCGACTAGCGGAATCACCGGGGAGCTGTTTTTT
>TRBJ2-3|NA|NA|TRBV20-1
CSAPTYGPTDTQYF
TGCAGTGCCCCTACGTACGGCCCCACAGATACGCAGTATTTT
>TRBJ1-1|NA|NA|TRBV30
CAWSASPLRNTEAFF
TGTGCCTGGAGTGCAAGTCCTTTGCGGAACACTGAAGCTTTCTTT
>TRBJ2-2|NA|few|TRBV5-1
CASRKGQNTGELFF
TGCGCCAGCAGAAAGGGACAGAACACCGGGGAGCTGTTTTTT
>TRBJ1-2|TRBD1|NA|TRBV28
CASSLTGQGEGYTF
TGTGCCAGCAGTTTGACGGGACAGGGCGAAGGCTACACCTTC
>TRBJ2-7|NA|many|TRBV20-1
CSARVGWLSDEQYF
TGCAGTGCTAGAGTGGGGTGGCTGTCTGACGAGCAGTACTTC
>TRBJ2-5|NA|once|TRBV5-1
CASNADSGGQTQYF
TGCGCCAGCAATGCGGACAGTGGAGGGCAGACCCAGTACTTC
>TRBJ2-1|NA|NA|TRBV10-3
CAISDLDGPGNEQFF
TGTGCCATCAGTGACTTGGACGGCCCGGGAAATGAGCAGTTCTTC
>TRBJ1-6|TRBD1|NA|TRBV6-1
CASSEGTGATNSPLHF
TGTGCCAGCAGTGAAGGGACAGGGGCTACTAATTCACCCCTCCACTTT
>TRBJ2-3|TRBD2|many|TRBV4-1
CASSQDPGLAGVGPDTQYF
TGCGCCAGCAGCCAAGATCCGGGACTAGCGGGGGTAGGCCCAGATACGCAGTATTTT
>TRBJ1-1|NA|NA|TRBV7-9
CASSHGRGGNTEAFF
TGTGCCAGCAGCCACGGGCGAGGGGGGAACACTGAAGCTTTCTTT